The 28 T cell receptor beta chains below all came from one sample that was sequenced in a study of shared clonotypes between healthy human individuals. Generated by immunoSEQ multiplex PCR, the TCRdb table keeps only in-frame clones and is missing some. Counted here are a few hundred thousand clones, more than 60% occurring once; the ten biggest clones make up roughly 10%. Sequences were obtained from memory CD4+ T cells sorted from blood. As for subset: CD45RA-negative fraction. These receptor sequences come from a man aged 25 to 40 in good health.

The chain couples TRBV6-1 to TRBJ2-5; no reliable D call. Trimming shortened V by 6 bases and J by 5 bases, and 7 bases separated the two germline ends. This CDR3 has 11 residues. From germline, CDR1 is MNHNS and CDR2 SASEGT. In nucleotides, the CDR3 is TGTGCCAGCAGGGTCTGGGAGACCCAGTACTTC. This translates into CASRVWETQYF.

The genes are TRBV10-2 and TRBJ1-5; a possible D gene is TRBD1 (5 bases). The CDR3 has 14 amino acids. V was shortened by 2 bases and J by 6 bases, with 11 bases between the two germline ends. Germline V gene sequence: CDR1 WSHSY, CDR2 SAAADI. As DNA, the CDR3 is TGCGCCAGCAGTGAGGGGGCGCATGGTCAGCCCCAGCATTTT. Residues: CASSEGAHGQPQHF.

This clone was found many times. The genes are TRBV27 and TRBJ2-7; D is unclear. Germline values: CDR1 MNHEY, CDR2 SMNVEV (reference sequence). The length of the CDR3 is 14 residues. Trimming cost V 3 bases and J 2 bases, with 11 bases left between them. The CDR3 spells CASSFRKGPYEQYF. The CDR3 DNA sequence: TGTGCCAGCAGTTTTAGGAAGGGCCCCTACGAGCAGTACTTC.

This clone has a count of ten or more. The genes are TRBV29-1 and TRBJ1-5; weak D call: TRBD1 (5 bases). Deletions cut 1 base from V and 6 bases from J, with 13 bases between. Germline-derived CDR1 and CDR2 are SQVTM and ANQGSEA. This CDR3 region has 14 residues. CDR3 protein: CSVEAQGGGQPQHF. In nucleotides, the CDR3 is TGCAGCGTTGAAGCGCAGGGCGGGGGTCAGCCCCAGCATTTT.

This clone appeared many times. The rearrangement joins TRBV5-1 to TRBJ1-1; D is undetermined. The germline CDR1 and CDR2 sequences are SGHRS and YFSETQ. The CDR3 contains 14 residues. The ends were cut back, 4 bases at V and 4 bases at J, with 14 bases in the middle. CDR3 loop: CASSVLGLGTEAFF. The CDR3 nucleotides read TGCGCCAGCAGCGTATTGGGGTTGGGCACTGAAGCTTTCTTT.

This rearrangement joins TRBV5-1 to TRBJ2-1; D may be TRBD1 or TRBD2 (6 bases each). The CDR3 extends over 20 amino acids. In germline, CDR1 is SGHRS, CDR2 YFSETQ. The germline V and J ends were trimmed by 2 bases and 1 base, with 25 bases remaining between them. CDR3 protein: CASSLGPTGSGGPSYNEQFF. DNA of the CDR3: TGCGCCAGCAGCTTAGGACCCACAGGGTCAGGAGGGCCTTCCTACAATGAGCAGTTCTTC.

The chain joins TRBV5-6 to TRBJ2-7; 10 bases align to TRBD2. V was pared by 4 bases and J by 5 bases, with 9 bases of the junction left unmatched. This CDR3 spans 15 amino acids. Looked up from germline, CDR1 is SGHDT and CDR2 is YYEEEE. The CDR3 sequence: CASSQPAGGPNEQYF. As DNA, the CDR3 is TGTGCCAGCAGCCAGCCAGCGGGAGGGCCCAACGAGCAGTACTTC.

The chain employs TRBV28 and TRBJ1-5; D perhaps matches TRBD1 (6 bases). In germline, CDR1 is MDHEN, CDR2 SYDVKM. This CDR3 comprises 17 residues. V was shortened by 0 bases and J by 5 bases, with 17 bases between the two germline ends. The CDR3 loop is CASSLWPRRGRDQPQHF. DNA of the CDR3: TGTGCCAGCAGTTTATGGCCCCGCAGGGGACGGGATCAGCCCCAGCATTTT.

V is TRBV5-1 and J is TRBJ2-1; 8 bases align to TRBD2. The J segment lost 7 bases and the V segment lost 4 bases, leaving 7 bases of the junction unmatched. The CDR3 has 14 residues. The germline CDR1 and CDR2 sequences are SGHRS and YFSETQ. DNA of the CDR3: TGCGCCAGCAGCCGGGGGGGAGCATCTAATGAGCAGTTCTTC. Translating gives CASSRGGASNEQFF.

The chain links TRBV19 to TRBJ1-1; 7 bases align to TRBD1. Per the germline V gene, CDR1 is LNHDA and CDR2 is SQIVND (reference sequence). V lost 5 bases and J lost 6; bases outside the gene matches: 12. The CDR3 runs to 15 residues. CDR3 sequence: CASSPFQGGRPEAFF. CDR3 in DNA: TGTGCCAGTAGTCCCTTCCAGGGGGGTCGTCCTGAAGCTTTCTTT.

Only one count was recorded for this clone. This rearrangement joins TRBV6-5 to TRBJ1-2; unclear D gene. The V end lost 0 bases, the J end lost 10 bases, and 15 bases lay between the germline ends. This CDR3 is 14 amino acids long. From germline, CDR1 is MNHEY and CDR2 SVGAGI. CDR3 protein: CASSYSKSFPDYTF. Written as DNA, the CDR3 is TGTGCCAGCAGTTACTCGAAATCTTTTCCAGACTACACCTTC.

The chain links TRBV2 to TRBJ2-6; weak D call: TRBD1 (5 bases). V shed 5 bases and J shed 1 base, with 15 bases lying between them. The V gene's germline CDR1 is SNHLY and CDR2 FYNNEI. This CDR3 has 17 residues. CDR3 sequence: CASSKKPQGSGANVLTF. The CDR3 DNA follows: TGTGCCAGCAGTAAAAAGCCCCAGGGTTCTGGGGCCAACGTCCTGACTTTC.

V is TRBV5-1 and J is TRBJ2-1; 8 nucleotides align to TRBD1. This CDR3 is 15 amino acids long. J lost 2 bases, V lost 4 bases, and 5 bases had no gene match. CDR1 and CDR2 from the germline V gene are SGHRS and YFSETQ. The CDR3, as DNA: TGCGCCAGCAGCATCTCGGGACAGGCCTACAATGAGCAGTTCTTC. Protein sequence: CASSISGQAYNEQFF.

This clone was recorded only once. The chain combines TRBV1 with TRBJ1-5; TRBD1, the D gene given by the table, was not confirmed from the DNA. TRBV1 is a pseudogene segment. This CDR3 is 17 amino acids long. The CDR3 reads CTSSQGGMGAHNQPQHF. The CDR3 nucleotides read TGCACCAGCAGCCAAGGGGGGATGGGGGCCCACAATCAGCCCCAGCATTTT.

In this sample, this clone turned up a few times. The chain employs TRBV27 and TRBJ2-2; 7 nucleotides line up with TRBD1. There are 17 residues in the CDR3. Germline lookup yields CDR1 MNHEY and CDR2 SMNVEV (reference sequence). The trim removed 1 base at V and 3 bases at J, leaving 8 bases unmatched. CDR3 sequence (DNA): TGTGCCAGCAGTTTATTCGGGCAGGGGGTGGACACCGGGGAGCTGTTTTTT. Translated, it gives CASSLFGQGVDTGELFF.

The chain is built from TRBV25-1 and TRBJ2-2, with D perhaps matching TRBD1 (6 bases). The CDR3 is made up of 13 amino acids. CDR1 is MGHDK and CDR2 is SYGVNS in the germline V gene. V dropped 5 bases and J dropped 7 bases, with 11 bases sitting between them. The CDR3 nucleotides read TGTGCCAGCAGTAACCAGGGGATCGGGGAGCTGTTTTTT. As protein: CASSNQGIGELFF.

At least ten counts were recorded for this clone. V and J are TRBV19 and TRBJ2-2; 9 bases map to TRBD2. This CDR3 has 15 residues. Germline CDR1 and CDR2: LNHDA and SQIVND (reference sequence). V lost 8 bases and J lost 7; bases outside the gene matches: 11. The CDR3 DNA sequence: TGTGCCAGTGAGAGCGGGAGGCTGTTAAACGGGGAGCTGTTTTTT. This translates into CASESGRLLNGELFF.

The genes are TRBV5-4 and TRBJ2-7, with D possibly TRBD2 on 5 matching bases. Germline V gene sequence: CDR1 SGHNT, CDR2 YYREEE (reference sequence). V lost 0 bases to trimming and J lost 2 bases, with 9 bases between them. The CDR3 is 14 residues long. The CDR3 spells CASSLGSVAYEQYF. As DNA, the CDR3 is TGTGCCAGCAGCTTGGGTAGCGTTGCCTACGAGCAGTACTTC. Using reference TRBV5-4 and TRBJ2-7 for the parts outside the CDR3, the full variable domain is ETGVTQSPTHLIKTRGQQVTLRCSSQSGHNTVSWYQQALGQGPQFIFQYYREEENGRGNFPPRFSGLQFPNYSSELNVNALELDDSALYLCASSLGSVAYEQYFGPGTRLTVT.

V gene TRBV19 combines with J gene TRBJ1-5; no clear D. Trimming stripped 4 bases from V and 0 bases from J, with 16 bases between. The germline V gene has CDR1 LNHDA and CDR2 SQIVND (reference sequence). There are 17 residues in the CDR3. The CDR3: CASSTGRTVYSNQPQHF. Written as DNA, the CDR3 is TGTGCCAGTAGTACTGGTCGAACGGTTTATAGCAATCAGCCCCAGCATTTT.

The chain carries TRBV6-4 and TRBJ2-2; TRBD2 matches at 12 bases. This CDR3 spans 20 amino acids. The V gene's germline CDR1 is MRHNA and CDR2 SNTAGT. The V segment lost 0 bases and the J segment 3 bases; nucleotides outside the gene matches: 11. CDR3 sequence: CASSDSPLAGGFTDTGELFF. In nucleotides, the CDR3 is TGTGCCAGCAGTGACTCCCCCCTAGCGGGAGGGTTTACAGACACCGGGGAGCTGTTTTTT.

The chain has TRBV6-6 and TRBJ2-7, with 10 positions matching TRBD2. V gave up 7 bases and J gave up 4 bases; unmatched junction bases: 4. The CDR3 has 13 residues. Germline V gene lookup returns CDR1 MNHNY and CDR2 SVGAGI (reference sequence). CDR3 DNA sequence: TGTGCCAGCAACCGAGCGGGAGGGTACGAGCAGTACTTC. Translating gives CASNRAGGYEQYF.

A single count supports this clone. CDR3 bases: TGTGCCAGCAGTCGACAGGGGCGGCAAGAGACCCAGTACTTC. The encoded protein is CASSRQGRQETQYF. The V gene is TRBV6-6, the J gene TRBJ2-5, with 8 bases aligning to TRBD1. Unmatched junction bases numbered 4, after V lost 5 bases and J lost 2 bases. Germline V lookup: CDR1 MNHNY, CDR2 SVGAGI (reference sequence). CDR3 length: 14 amino acids.

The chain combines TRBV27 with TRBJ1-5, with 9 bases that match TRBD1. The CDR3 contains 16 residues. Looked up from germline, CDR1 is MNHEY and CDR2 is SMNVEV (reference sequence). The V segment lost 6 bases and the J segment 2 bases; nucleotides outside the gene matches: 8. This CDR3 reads CASRASQGARNQPQHF. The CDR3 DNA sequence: TGTGCCAGCAGGGCATCACAGGGGGCGCGCAATCAGCCCCAGCATTTT.

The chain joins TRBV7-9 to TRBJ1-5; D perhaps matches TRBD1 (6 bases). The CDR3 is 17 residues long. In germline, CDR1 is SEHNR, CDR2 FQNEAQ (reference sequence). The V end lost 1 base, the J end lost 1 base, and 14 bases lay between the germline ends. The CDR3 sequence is CASSLDLQGQSNQPQHF. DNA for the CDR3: TGTGCCAGCAGCTTAGATTTACAGGGACAAAGCAATCAGCCCCAGCATTTT.

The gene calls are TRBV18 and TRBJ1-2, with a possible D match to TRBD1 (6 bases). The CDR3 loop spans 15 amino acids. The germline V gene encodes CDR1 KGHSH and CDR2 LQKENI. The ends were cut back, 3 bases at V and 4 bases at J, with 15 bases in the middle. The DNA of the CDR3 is TGTGCCAGCTCACCTTACAGGGTTTTGAGCTATGGCTACACCTTC. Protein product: CASSPYRVLSYGYTF.

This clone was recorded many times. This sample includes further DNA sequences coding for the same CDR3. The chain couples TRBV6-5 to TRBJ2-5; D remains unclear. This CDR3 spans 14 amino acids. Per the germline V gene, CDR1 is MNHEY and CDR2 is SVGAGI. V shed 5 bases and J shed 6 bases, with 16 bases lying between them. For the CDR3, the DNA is TGTGCCAGCAGTCCCCGGTGGTCCGTAAAGACCCAGTACTTC. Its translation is CASSPRWSVKTQYF.

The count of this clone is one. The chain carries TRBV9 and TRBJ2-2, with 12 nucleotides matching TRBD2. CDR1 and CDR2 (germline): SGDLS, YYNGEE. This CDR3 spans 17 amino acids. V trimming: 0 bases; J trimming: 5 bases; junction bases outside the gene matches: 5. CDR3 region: CASSVASGRAGTGELFF. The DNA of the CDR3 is TGTGCCAGCAGCGTAGCTAGCGGGAGGGCCGGAACCGGGGAGCTGTTTTTT.

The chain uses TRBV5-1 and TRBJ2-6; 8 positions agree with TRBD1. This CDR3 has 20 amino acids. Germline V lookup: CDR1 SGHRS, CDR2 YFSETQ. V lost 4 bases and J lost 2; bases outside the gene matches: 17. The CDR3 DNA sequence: TGCGCCAGCAGCGTTAATCAGGGGGCCGTCTTATCGGCTGGGGCCAACGTCCTGACTTTC. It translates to CASSVNQGAVLSAGANVLTF.